The T cell receptor beta chain under discussion was sequenced for a study of response to subunit inactivated influenza vaccine. Germline V gene lookup returns CDR1 MNHEY and CDR2 SVGEGT. Trimming took off 6 bases at V and 6 bases at J, with 9 bases between the two ends. The CDR3 covers 13 residues. MiXCR, applied by TCRdb to the RT-PCR reads, yields one record per CDR3 protein. Altogether just under 550,000 distinct CDR3 sequences are present, roughly 25% being singletons, with the ten largest covering 2.8%. In addition, the sample was reused for a study of T cells expressing NK-cell markers. That source adds: It was by 5'RACE template switching with UMIs that TCR beta cDNA was made. Sequencing of TCR beta repertoires drew on sorted CD3+CD56+NKG2C+, CD3+CD56+NKG2C- and CD3+CD56-NKG2C+ T cells. In the group of eight sequenced donors, seven were HCMV-seropositive and one was seronegative. Restriction of the sorted population to alpha-beta TCR T cells was achieved in several experiments with an anti-gamma-delta TCR antibody. Certain NKG2C+ T cell clones were expanded, and their HCMV specificity remained unclear.

The sequencing here drew on CD4+ T cells sorted from PBMCs, taken less than 13 days after vaccination. The receptor's source is a man aged 45-65 years who received an inactivated influenza vaccine. The V call is TRBV6-2 or TRBV6-3, the J call TRBJ2-6; D uncertain. Written as DNA, the CDR3 is TGTGCCAGCAGAGGAGATAAGGCCAACGTCCTGACTTTC. This encodes CASRGDKANVLTF.